This is a list of T cell receptor beta chains from one sample in a study of cytomegalovirus exposure and HLA in healthy donors. Assay used: immunoSEQ multiplex PCR; TCRdb lists only in-frame clones, some missing. Of tens of thousands of clones in the sample, 93% were seen once. Sequencing used PBMCs. The receptor source for this set is a woman in her twenties or thirties in good health and CMV-seronegative. Both conserved end residues are part of each CDR3. The D gene is left open where the match is weak. Not all rows give a size; the values are once, few, many and, for expanded clones, a class.

J | size | V | D | CDR3 | DNA
TRBJ2-7 | . | TRBV7-7 | TRBD1 | CASSPDRGYEQYF | TGTGCCAGCAGCCCGGACAGGGGATACGAGCAGTACTTC
TRBJ1-1 | . | TRBV7-9 | . | CASTENVRERDF | TGTGCCAGCACAGAAAACGTCCGGGAGCGGGACTTT
TRBJ2-7 | once | TRBV5-5 | TRBD1 | CASSSRDSITYEQYF | TGTGCCAGCAGCTCCCGGGACAGCATAACCTACGAGCAGTACTTC
TRBJ1-4 | . | TRBV5-1 | TRBD1 | CASSETTGKEKLFF | TGCGCCAGCAGTGAGACGACAGGGAAGGAAAAACTGTTTTTT
TRBJ1-1 | . | TRBV5-1 | TRBD1 | CASSIHRDRGPNTEAFF | TGCGCCAGCAGCATACACCGGGACAGGGGACCGAACACTGAAGCTTTCTTT
TRBJ1-4 | . | TRBV11-1 | . | CASSVGIVSEKLFF | TGTGCCAGCAGCGTAGGTATTGTGTCGGAAAAACTGTTTTTT
TRBJ2-1 | once | TRBV4-1 | TRBD2 | CASSQAESGGISYNEQFF | TGCGCCAGCAGCCAAGCCGAAAGCGGGGGGATCTCCTACAATGAGCAGTTCTTC
TRBJ1-2 | . | TRBV28 | . | CASSPGGNYGYTF | TGTGCCAGCAGTCCCGGGGGTAACTATGGCTACACCTTC
TRBJ1-2 | . | TRBV5-4 | TRBD1 | CASSKSGTGKAFGYTF | TGTGCCAGCAGCAAATCCGGGACAGGGAAAGCGTTTGGCTACACCTTC
TRBJ2-2 | . | TRBV5-1 | TRBD2 | CASSLVPGGNTGELFF | TGCGCCAGCAGCTTGGTGCCGGGGGGAAACACCGGGGAGCTGTTTTTT
TRBJ1-1 | . | TRBV6-1 | TRBD1 | CASRDRENTEAFF | TGTGCCAGCAGGGACAGGGAAAACACTGAAGCTTTCTTT
TRBJ2-2 | . | TRBV18 | . | CASSPVGQRNTGELFF | TGTGCCAGCTCACCGGTAGGCCAGCGAAACACCGGGGAGCTGTTTTTT
TRBJ1-6 | once | TRBV28 | . | CASSSREALNSPLHF | TGTGCCAGCAGTTCCCGGGAGGCTTTGAATTCACCCCTCCACTTT
TRBJ2-1 | . | TRBV7-6 | . | CASSLVWGGPGNEQFF | TGTGCCAGCAGCTTAGTGTGGGGGGGGCCGGGCAATGAGCAGTTCTTC
TRBJ2-5 | once | TRBV5-1 | . | CASSPGSVGALLQETQYF | TGCGCCAGCAGCCCCGGTTCGGTGGGGGCCCTACTCCAAGAGACCCAGTACTTC
TRBJ2-4 | . | TRBV5-4 | TRBD1 | CASSLGDRVSKNIQYF | TGTGCCAGCAGCTTGGGGGACAGGGTGTCCAAAAACATTCAGTACTTC
TRBJ1-3 | . | TRBV15 | TRBD1 | CATRGYGTDSGNTIYF | TGTGCCACCAGAGGCTACGGGACAGACTCTGGAAACACCATATATTTT
TRBJ1-4 | . | TRBV25-1 | . | CASGESTGFKLGNEKLFF | TGTGCCAGCGGAGAAAGCACAGGGTTCAAACTTGGTAATGAAAAACTGTTTTTT
TRBJ2-7 | . | TRBV18 | TRBD2 | CASSPVVAGPYEQYF | TGTGCCAGCTCACCAGTGGTAGCGGGCCCCTACGAGCAGTACTTC
TRBJ1-4 | . | TRBV5-1 | TRBD1 | CASRISQGGGEKLFF | TGCGCCAGCCGTATAAGCCAGGGGGGCGGTGAAAAACTGTTTTTT
TRBJ2-3 | . | TRBV4-2 | . | CASSQDGGRAGTDTQYF | TGTGCCAGCAGCCAAGACGGGGGGCGAGCGGGCACAGATACGCAGTATTTT
TRBJ1-2 | once | TRBV6-5 | . | CASRERGYGYTF | TGTGCCAGCAGGGAACGCGGCTATGGCTACACCTTC
TRBJ2-3 | . | TRBV4-1 | . | CASSQGGQGSRSTDTQYF | TGCGCCAGCAGCCAAGGGGGCCAGGGGAGCCGGAGCACAGATACGCAGTATTTT
TRBJ2-5 | . | TRBV5-1 | TRBD2 | CASSPGTSAETQYF | TGCGCCAGCAGCCCAGGGACTAGCGCCGAGACCCAGTACTTC
TRBJ1-1 | . | TRBV25-1 | TRBD1 | CASTMQGGQGALTEAFF | TGTGCCAGCACTATGCAAGGAGGACAGGGGGCATTGACTGAAGCTTTCTTT
TRBJ2-6 | . | TRBV7-9 | TRBD1 | CASSPGQGNSGANVLTF | TGTGCCAGCAGCCCGGGACAGGGAAACTCTGGGGCCAACGTCCTGACTTTC
TRBJ2-1 | . | TRBV6-1 | TRBD1 | CASRLDRGRLNEQFF | TGTGCCAGCAGATTGGACAGGGGCCGCCTGAATGAGCAGTTCTTC
TRBJ2-7 | few | TRBV5-4 | . | CASSSLALEQYF | TGTGCCAGCAGCAGCCTAGCGCTCGAGCAGTACTTC
TRBJ1-2 | . | TRBV10-1 | TRBD1 | CASSERNGTGGYYGYTF | TGCGCCAGCAGTGAGAGAAACGGGACAGGGGGCTACTATGGCTACACCTTC
TRBJ2-1 | . | TRBV7-3 | TRBD1 | CASSSTGTGTLYNEQFF | TGTGCCAGCAGCTCCACCGGGACAGGGACACTTTACAATGAGCAGTTCTTC
TRBJ2-3 | . | TRBV4-1 | . | CASSLERAADTQYF | TGCGCCAGCAGCTTAGAGAGGGCAGCAGATACGCAGTATTTT
TRBJ1-5 | . | TRBV19 | . | CASRGSSGPQPQHF | TGTGCCAGTAGGGGGAGCTCCGGACCCCAGCCCCAGCATTTT
TRBJ1-6 | . | TRBV18 | . | CASSPATQIPLHF | TGTGCCAGCTCTCCCGCCACCCAGATACCCCTCCACTTT
TRBJ2-7 | . | TRBV10-1 | . | CASSEGQYKEQYF | TGCGCCAGCAGTGAAGGACAGTATAAGGAGCAGTACTTC
TRBJ2-7 | few | TRBV5-1 | TRBD1 | CASSLGAGGPPYEQYF | TGCGCCAGCAGCTTGGGAGCAGGGGGCCCCCCATACGAGCAGTACTTC
TRBJ2-3 | . | TRBV5-5 | TRBD2 | CASSPSSGASTDTQYF | TGTGCCAGCAGCCCGTCTAGCGGGGCCAGCACAGATACGCAGTATTTT
TRBJ1-2 | . | TRBV6-1 | . | CASSSGGLYGYTF | TGTGCCAGCAGTTCAGGAGGGCTCTATGGCTACACCTTC
TRBJ1-2 | . | TRBV14 | . | CASSQRGRDGYTF | TGTGCCAGCAGCCAACGTGGGAGGGATGGCTACACCTTC
TRBJ1-2 | . | TRBV7-6 | . | CASSLSGAYGYTF | TGTGCCAGCAGCCTGTCAGGGGCCTATGGCTACACCTTC
TRBJ2-1 | . | TRBV5-1 | TRBD1 | CASSLVLTGGREQFF | TGCGCCAGCAGCTTGGTCCTTACAGGGGGGCGGGAGCAGTTCTTC
TRBJ1-3 | . | TRBV9 | . | CASSVTALSGNTIYF | TGTGCCAGCAGCGTGACAGCCCTCTCTGGAAACACCATATATTTT
TRBJ1-1 | . | TRBV5-1 | TRBD1 | CATRQGLANTEAFF | TGCGCCACCCGACAGGGGCTAGCGAACACTGAAGCTTTCTTT
TRBJ2-7 | . | TRBV13 | TRBD2 | CASKAGAYEQYF | TGTGCCAGCAAAGCGGGAGCCTACGAGCAGTACTTC
TRBJ1-2 | . | TRBV28 | TRBD1 | CASSPVHPGQGRENGYTF | TGTGCCAGCAGTCCAGTACACCCGGGACAGGGTCGAGAAAATGGCTACACCTTC
TRBJ2-3 | . | TRBV4-1 | . | CTSSQERLNTDTQYF | TGCACCAGCAGCCAAGAGCGACTAAACACAGATACGCAGTATTTT
TRBJ1-6 | . | TRBV5-5 | . | CASSRGGSYNSPLHF | TGTGCCAGCAGCAGGGGAGGCTCCTATAATTCACCCCTCCACTTT
TRBJ1-1 | . | TRBV6-5 | . | CASSYAGTEAFF | TGTGCCAGCAGTTACGCGGGGACTGAAGCTTTCTTT
TRBJ1-2 | . | TRBV6-4 | . | CASSPTGEANGYTF | TGTGCCAGCAGTCCGACGGGGGAGGCGAATGGCTACACCTTC
TRBJ2-7 | . | TRBV23-1 | . | CASSQSRETHSYEQYF | TGCGCCAGCAGTCAATCGCGAGAAACCCACTCCTACGAGCAGTACTTC
TRBJ1-5 | . | TRBV2 | TRBD1 | CASSGTGSSNQPQHF | TGTGCCAGCAGCGGGACAGGTTCCAGCAATCAGCCCCAGCATTTT
TRBJ2-5 | . | TRBV28 | . | CASSSPPKLSLETQYF | TGTGCCAGCAGTTCCCCCCCCAAATTGAGTTTAGAGACCCAGTACTTC
TRBJ2-1 | . | TRBV2 | . | CASKSRRNNEQFF | TGTGCCAGCAAATCACGTAGAAACAATGAGCAGTTCTTC
TRBJ1-5 | few | TRBV4-2 | . | CASSSDSDQPQHF | TGTGCCAGCAGCAGCGACAGCGACCAGCCCCAGCATTTT
TRBJ2-7 | . | TRBV19 | . | CASSIIAGASYEQYF | TGTGCCAGTAGTATAATTGCAGGGGCCTCCTACGAGCAGTACTTC
TRBJ1-4 | . | TRBV5-1 | TRBD1 | CASRGQGFPTNEKLFF | TGCGCCAGCAGGGGACAGGGGTTCCCAACTAATGAAAAACTGTTTTTT